The text below deals with one TCR beta chain. The target antigen is unknown. The source of the sample is a study of response to subunit inactivated influenza vaccine. Study-level findings and limits: Authors suggested that a seasonal influenza vaccination recruits few new T cells each time.

The CDR3 loop spans 16 amino acids. V was pared by 6 bases and J by 5 bases, with 22 bases between. The V gene's germline CDR1 is SNHLY and CDR2 FYNNEI. Using its own MiXCR run on the RT-PCR reads, TCRdb lists one record per CDR3 protein. Of roughly 570,000 distinct CDR3 sequences in the sample, less than 15% are singletons; the top ten hold around 10%. The chain has TRBV2 and TRBJ2-5; TRBD1 is a possible D gene (6 bases). The sequencing here drew on PBMCs from blood, taken roughly 12 days after vaccination. The sequence was collected from a man aged 45-60 years who received an inactivated influenza vaccine. The CDR3 is CASSPGSGQLGETQYF. The DNA for the CDR3 is TGTGCCAGCAGCCCCGGGTCGGGACAACTAGGGGAGACCCAGTACTTC. The entire variable domain, with the rest obtained from reference TRBV2 and TRBJ2-5, is as follows: EPEVTQTPSHQVTQMGQEVILRCVPISNHLYFYWYRQILGQKVEFLVSFYNNEISEKSEIFDDQFSVERPDGSNFTLKIRSTKLEDSAMYFCASSPGSGQLGETQYFGPGTRLLVL.